The TCR beta chain under discussion was sequenced for a study of molecular identifiers for immune sequencing clone quantification. The CDR3 covers 16 residues. The V gene's germline CDR1 is SEHNR and CDR2 FQNEAQ (reference sequence). With 4 bases removed from V and 3 bases from J, the gap between germline ends came to 18 bases. Preparation of the bulk TCR libraries relied on previously described methods and listed TCR primers. Using its own MiXCR run on the PCR reads, TCRdb lists one record per CDR3 protein. Altogether over 600,000 distinct CDR3 sequences are present, around 20% being singletons, with the ten largest covering roughly 0.9%. With regard to this clonotype: A much more abundant neighbour one base away suggests this may be a read error.

Sequenced input: naive CD8+ T cells from blood, with Jurkat cell RNA spiked in. The subset was: FACS-sorted CD8+CD4-CCR7+CD45RA+ naive T cells. The chain employs TRBV7-9 and TRBJ1-2; no reliable D call. The TCR originated in a human donor in good health. Some libraries in this study had Jurkat cell RNA spiked in. CDR3 sequence reads: CASSSSTGRPDYGYTF. CDR3 sequence (DNA): TGTGCCAGCAGCTCATCCACGGGCAGGCCAGACTATGGCTACACCTTC.